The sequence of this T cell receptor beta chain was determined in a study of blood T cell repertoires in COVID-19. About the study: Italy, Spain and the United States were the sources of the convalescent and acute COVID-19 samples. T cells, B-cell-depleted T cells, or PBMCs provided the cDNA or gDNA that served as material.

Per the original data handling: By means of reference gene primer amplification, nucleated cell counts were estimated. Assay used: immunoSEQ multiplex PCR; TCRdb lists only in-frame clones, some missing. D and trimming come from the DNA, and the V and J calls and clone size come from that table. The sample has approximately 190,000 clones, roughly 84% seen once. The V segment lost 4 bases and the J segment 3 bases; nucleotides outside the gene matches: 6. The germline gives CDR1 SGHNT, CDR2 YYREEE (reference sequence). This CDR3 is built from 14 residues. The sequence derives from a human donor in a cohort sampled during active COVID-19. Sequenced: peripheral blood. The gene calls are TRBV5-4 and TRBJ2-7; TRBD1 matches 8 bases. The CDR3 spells CASSHPDRDYEQYF. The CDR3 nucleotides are TGTGCCAGCAGCCACCCGGACAGGGACTACGAGCAGTACTTC. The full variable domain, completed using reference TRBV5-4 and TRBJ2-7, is ETGVTQSPTHLIKTRGQQVTLRCSSQSGHNTVSWYQQALGQGPQFIFQYYREEENGRGNFPPRFSGLQFPNYSSELNVNALELDDSALYLCASSHPDRDYEQYFGPGTRLTVT.